This paragraph covers one T cell receptor beta chain sequence. This CDR3 spans 13 amino acids. V trimming: 6 bases; J trimming: 5 bases; junction bases outside the gene matches: 6. Germline CDR1 SGHRS, CDR2 YFSETQ. TCRbeta library construction was performed incorporating unique molecular identifiers. TCRdb redid the calling of the PCR reads with MiXCR, one entry per CDR3 protein. The table includes about 500,000 distinct CDR3 sequences, approximately 32% detected once. The data derive from a study of T-cell reconstitution after alpha-beta-depleted transplantation in children. The source of this sequence is a human donor who donated a stem cell graft to a child with aplastic anemia. Sample: PBMCs from the stem cell graft donor, taken from the stem cell graft. V and J are TRBV5-1 and TRBJ2-5; TRBD2 aligns across 8 bases. This CDR3 reads CASTAGTRETQYF. The CDR3 coding sequence is TGCGCCAGCACGGCCGGGACTAGGGAGACCCAGTACTTC.